The clone carrying this T cell receptor beta chain was detected only once. Its antigen remains unidentified. Different DNA sequences within this sample yield the same CDR3. The data stem from a study of T cell responses to AZD1222 COVID-19 vaccine. Study-level results: Donors in the cohort were predominantly white British and more often female, and clonal diversity was possibly underestimated.

TCRdb's table, derived via immunoSEQ multiplex PCR, lists solely in-frame clones and lacks some. The table has 70,000 to 95,000 clones, roughly 90% seen once. Second-dose timings of about 4 or about 12 weeks were pooled. The CDR3 consists of 12 residues. The germline V gene has CDR1 MDHEN and CDR2 SYDVKM. Deletions cut 2 bases from V and 3 bases from J, with 3 bases between. The V gene is TRBV28, the J gene TRBJ2-3; D uncertain. This TCR derives from an adult who received the AZD1222 COVID-19 vaccine. Specimen: peripheral blood, collected 28 days after the second AZD1222 dose. DNA for the CDR3: TGTGCCAGCAGTTTACTTACAGATACGCAGTATTTT. Translation: CASSLLTDTQYF.